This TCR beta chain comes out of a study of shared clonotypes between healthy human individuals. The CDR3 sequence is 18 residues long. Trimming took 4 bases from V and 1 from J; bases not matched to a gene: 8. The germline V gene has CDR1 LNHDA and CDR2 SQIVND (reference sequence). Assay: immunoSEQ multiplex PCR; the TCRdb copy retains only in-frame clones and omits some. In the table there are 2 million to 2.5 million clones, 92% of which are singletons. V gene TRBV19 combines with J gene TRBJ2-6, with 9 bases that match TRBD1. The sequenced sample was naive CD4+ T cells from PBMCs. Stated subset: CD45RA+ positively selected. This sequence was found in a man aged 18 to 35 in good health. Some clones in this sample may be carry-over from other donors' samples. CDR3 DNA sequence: TGTGCCAGTAGTAAGCTGGACAGGGGTGAATCTGGGGCCAACGTCCTGACTTTC. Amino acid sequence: CASSKLDRGESGANVLTF.